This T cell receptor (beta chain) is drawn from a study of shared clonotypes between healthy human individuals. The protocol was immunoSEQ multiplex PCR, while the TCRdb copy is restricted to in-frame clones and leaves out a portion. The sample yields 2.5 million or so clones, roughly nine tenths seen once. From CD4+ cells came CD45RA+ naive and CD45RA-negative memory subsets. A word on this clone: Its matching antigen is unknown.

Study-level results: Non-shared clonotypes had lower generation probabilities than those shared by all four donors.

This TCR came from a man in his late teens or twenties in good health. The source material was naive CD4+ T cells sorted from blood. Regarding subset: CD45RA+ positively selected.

This CDR3 is CAISRTGGIEEQYF. The CDR3 DNA reads as TGTGCCATCAGCAGGACAGGGGGAATTGAAGAGCAGTACTTC. V and J are TRBV10-3 and TRBJ2-5; 10 nucleotides agree with TRBD1. V lost 6 bases, J lost 11 bases, and 12 bases stayed unmatched. Germline V gene data show CDR1 as ENHRY and CDR2 as SYGVKD. The CDR3 extends over 14 amino acids.